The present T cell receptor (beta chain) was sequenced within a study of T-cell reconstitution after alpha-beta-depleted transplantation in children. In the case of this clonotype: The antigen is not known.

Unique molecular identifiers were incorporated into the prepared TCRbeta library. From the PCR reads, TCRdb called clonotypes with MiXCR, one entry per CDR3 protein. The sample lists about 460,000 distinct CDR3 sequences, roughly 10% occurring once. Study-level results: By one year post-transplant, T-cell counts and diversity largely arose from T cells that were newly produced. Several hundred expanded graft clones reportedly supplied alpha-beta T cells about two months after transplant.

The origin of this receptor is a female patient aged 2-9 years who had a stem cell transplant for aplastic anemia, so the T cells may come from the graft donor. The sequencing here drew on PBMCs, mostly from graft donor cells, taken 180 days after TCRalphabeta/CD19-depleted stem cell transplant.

In DNA form, the CDR3 reads TGTGCCACCATGCGTGGGGCCGGTTACAATGAGCAGTTCTTC. This sequence encodes CATMRGAGYNEQFF. The chain is built from TRBV24-1 and TRBJ2-1; D might be TRBD1 (5 bases). This CDR3 region has 14 residues. Germline V CDR1 and CDR2: KGHDR, SFDVKD. The V and J ends lost 8 bases and 4 bases respectively, with 14 bases between them.